A selection of T cell receptor beta chains follows, all from one sample in a study of a mutant IDH1 vaccine in newly diagnosed glioma. This table comes from immunoSEQ multiplex PCR, and its TCRdb copy is limited to in-frame clones, with some not included. The sample gives some 68,000 clones, more than 65% of which show up once; around 8.5% is in the top ten. Sequenced here: PBMCs, sampled from a glioma patient treated with radiotherapy, temozolomide or both. Every receptor here comes from a man aged 45 to 65 with glioma. Each CDR3 is given with its conserved first and last residue. D genes are given only for firm matches. Clone size is shown for a subset of rows, as once, few, many or a class of expanded clone.

D | J | size | V | length | CDR3 | DNA
NA | TRBJ1-2 | NA | TRBV4-1 | 11 | CASSQVGGYTF | TGCGCCAGCAGCCAAGTTGGCGGCTACACCTTC
NA | TRBJ1-6 | NA | TRBV2 | 14 | CASKKNREGSPLHF | TGTGCCAGCAAGAAGAACAGGGAAGGATCACCCCTCCACTTT
NA | TRBJ1-1 | NA | TRBV5-4 | 12 | CASSWGNTEAFF | TGTGCCAGCAGCTGGGGGAACACTGAAGCTTTCTTT
NA | TRBJ2-5 | once | TRBV19 | 14 | CASSRQGGWETQYF | TGTGCCAGTAGTCGACAGGGAGGTTGGGAGACCCAGTACTTC
NA | TRBJ1-1 | NA | TRBV19 | 13 | CASSATLNTEAFF | TGTGCCAGTAGTGCGACACTGAACACTGAAGCTTTCTTT
TRBD2 | TRBJ2-2 | NA | TRBV7-6 | 15 | CASSERGGFTGELFF | TGTGCCAGCAGTGAGCGGGGGGGCTTCACCGGGGAGCTGTTTTTT
NA | TRBJ1-6 | NA | TRBV30 | 13 | CAWRKDHNSPLHF | TGTGCCTGGAGGAAGGACCATAATTCACCCCTCCACTTT
NA | TRBJ1-3 | NA | TRBV4-1 | 15 | CASSQDGWTGNTIYF | TGCGCCAGCAGCCAAGATGGGTGGACTGGAAACACCATATATTTT
NA | TRBJ2-1 | NA | TRBV11-1 | 12 | CASRLADNEQFF | TGTGCCAGCAGGCTAGCCGACAATGAGCAGTTCTTC
NA | TRBJ2-7 | NA | TRBV23-1 | 14 | CASSQSSAIYEQYF | TGCGCCAGCAGTCAATCATCAGCTATCTACGAGCAGTACTTC
NA | TRBJ1-4 | NA | TRBV23-1 | 14 | CASRLEDGNEKLFF | TGCGCCAGCAGACTGGAGGACGGTAATGAAAAACTGTTTTTT
TRBD2 | TRBJ2-7 | few | TRBV2 | 15 | CASSVSGGLPYEQYF | TGTGCCAGCAGCGTCAGCGGGGGGCTTCCCTACGAGCAGTACTTC
NA | TRBJ2-5 | NA | TRBV6-5 | 12 | CASSDQVETQYF | TGTGCCAGCAGTGACCAGGTGGAGACCCAGTACTTC
TRBD1 | TRBJ2-7 | NA | TRBV10-3 | 14 | CAISDRQGRYEQYF | TGTGCCATCAGTGACCGACAGGGGAGGTACGAGCAGTACTTC
TRBD2 | TRBJ2-5 | NA | TRBV9 | 16 | CASSVGLAGGQETQYF | TGTGCCAGCAGCGTAGGGTTAGCGGGGGGACAAGAGACCCAGTACTTC
NA | TRBJ1-2 | NA | TRBV5-1 | 13 | CASSPGLNYGYTF | TGCGCCAGCAGCCCCGGCCTTAACTATGGCTACACCTTC
NA | TRBJ2-1 | NA | TRBV10-3 | 15 | CAISGRAGSYNEQFF | TGTGCCATCAGTGGCCGGGCTGGGTCCTACAATGAGCAGTTCTTC
TRBD1 | TRBJ2-3 | NA | TRBV10-2 | 13 | CASKTGGPDTQYF | TGCGCCAGCAAGACAGGGGGCCCAGATACGCAGTATTTT
TRBD1 | TRBJ2-1 | NA | TRBV19 | 15 | CASSRDRSSYNEQFF | TGTGCCAGTAGTAGGGACAGAAGCTCCTACAATGAGCAGTTCTTC
NA | TRBJ1-1 | NA | TRBV7-9 | 13 | CASSRDGNTEAFF | TGTGCCAGCAGCCGGGACGGGAACACTGAAGCTTTCTTT
TRBD1 | TRBJ1-2 | NA | TRBV30 | 14 | CAWIRTGGIGGYTF | TGTGCCTGGATAAGGACAGGGGGGATTGGTGGCTACACCTTC
NA | TRBJ1-4 | NA | TRBV30 | 11 | CAWSVNEKLFF | TGTGCCTGGAGTGTTAATGAAAAACTGTTTTTT
NA | TRBJ2-1 | NA | TRBV4-1 | 12 | CASSQEGNEQFF | TGCGCCAGCAGCCAAGAGGGGAATGAGCAGTTCTTC
NA | TRBJ1-5 | NA | TRBV6-5 | 13 | CASSYGGSQPQHF | TGTGCCAGCAGTTATGGGGGGTCTCAGCCCCAGCATTTT
NA | TRBJ2-2 | NA | TRBV30 | 12 | CAWRPSVGELFF | TGTGCCTGGAGGCCTAGTGTCGGGGAGCTGTTTTTT
TRBD1 | TRBJ1-5 | NA | TRBV19 | 14 | CASRLDRVDQPQHF | TGTGCCAGTAGGTTGGACAGGGTGGATCAGCCCCAGCATTTT
NA | TRBJ1-1 | NA | TRBV5-6 | 13 | CASRPAGRSEAFF | TGTGCCAGCAGGCCCGCAGGGAGGTCTGAAGCTTTCTTT
NA | TRBJ2-7 | NA | TRBV7-2 | 13 | CASSPRLGYEQYF | TGTGCCAGCAGCCCCCGCCTGGGCTACGAGCAGTACTTC
NA | TRBJ1-1 | once | TRBV29-1 | 13 | CSVTGRMNTEAFF | TGCAGCGTTACTGGCAGGATGAACACTGAAGCTTTCTTT
TRBD1 | TRBJ1-2 | NA | TRBV19 | 15 | CASSPGTGWRYGYTF | TGTGCCAGTAGCCCGGGGACAGGGTGGAGGTATGGCTACACCTTC
NA | TRBJ1-1 | NA | TRBV19 | 12 | CASSWRNTEAFF | TGTGCCAGTAGTTGGAGGAACACTGAAGCTTTCTTT
TRBD2 | TRBJ2-1 | few | TRBV6-6 | 12 | CAHGGGAEEQFF | TGTGCCCACGGCGGGGGGGCGGAAGAGCAGTTCTTC
NA | TRBJ2-3 | NA | TRBV29-1 | 15 | CSVAEGGTSTDTQYF | TGCAGCGTTGCTGAGGGGGGAACGAGCACAGATACGCAGTATTTT
NA | TRBJ2-6 | NA | TRBV19 | 15 | CASSMGGGPRGVLTF | TGTGCCAGTAGTATGGGCGGAGGACCCCGCGGCGTCCTGACTTTC
TRBD2 | TRBJ2-5 | once | TRBV30 | 13 | CALQRGAQETQYF | TGTGCCTTGCAGCGGGGGGCCCAAGAGACCCAGTACTTC
NA | TRBJ2-7 | NA | TRBV11-2 | 15 | CASSLANYGGYEQYF | TGTGCCAGCAGCTTAGCTAACTACGGCGGCTACGAGCAGTACTTC
TRBD2 | TRBJ2-1 | NA | TRBV6-5 | 15 | CAGRAGTSGRNEQFF | TGTGCCGGCAGAGCGGGGACTAGCGGTCGAAATGAGCAGTTCTTC
NA | TRBJ2-7 | NA | TRBV9 | 14 | CASSVGIDTYEQYF | TGTGCCAGCAGCGTAGGAATAGACACCTACGAGCAGTACTTC
NA | TRBJ2-7 | NA | TRBV29-1 | 14 | CSVDAKTGLNEQYF | TGCAGCGTTGACGCAAAAACTGGGCTAAACGAGCAGTACTTC
TRBD1 | TRBJ1-1 | NA | TRBV7-9 | 15 | CASSPYRDRDTEAFF | TGTGCCAGCAGCCCATACCGGGACAGGGATACTGAAGCTTTCTTT
TRBD2 | TRBJ2-2 | medium-sized | TRBV5-1 | 17 | CASSPSSSGGATGELFF | TGCGCCAGCAGCCCCTCCTCTAGCGGGGGGGCTACCGGGGAGCTGTTTTTT
TRBD1 | TRBJ1-1 | NA | TRBV6-1 | 14 | CALRQGSSNTEAFF | TGTGCCCTCAGACAGGGGAGTTCCAACACTGAAGCTTTCTTT
NA | TRBJ1-4 | NA | TRBV4-1 | 13 | CASSRSPKEKLFF | TGCGCCAGCAGCCGTTCTCCGAAAGAAAAACTGTTTTTT
NA | TRBJ2-1 | NA | TRBV10-3 | 14 | CAIMGLAGGDEQFF | TGTGCCATCATGGGACTTGCAGGAGGCGATGAGCAGTTCTTC
NA | TRBJ1-1 | NA | TRBV6-5 | 13 | CASSVTDYTEAFF | TGTGCCAGCAGTGTGACAGATTACACTGAAGCTTTCTTT